Listed here are 21 T cell receptor beta chains from one sample, sequenced in a study of metastatic and nonmetastatic thyroid tumors. All patients were untreated before thyroid surgery. TCRdb re-processed the PCR reads through MiXCR. This sample has roughly 30,000 clones, with about 3.7% found just once. The sample comprised blood. These receptors came from a male donor with papillary thyroid cancer or a benign thyroid nodule (not recorded which). Some clones in this sample may be carry-over from other donors' samples.

This clone was seen many times. The rearrangement uses TRBV19 and TRBJ2-1, with 10 bases identical to TRBD2. This CDR3 contains 15 residues. V lost 3 bases and J lost 12; bases outside the gene matches: 11. Germline-derived CDR1 and CDR2 are LNHDA and SQIVND (reference sequence). CDR3 residues: CASSIKERGGRSQFF. The CDR3 DNA is TGTGCCAGTAGTATTAAAGAGCGGGGGGGACGTTCGCAGTTCTTC.

This clone was seen a handful of times. The chain is built from TRBV19 and TRBJ1-2; D is perhaps TRBD1 (6 bases). The V and J ends lost 4 bases and 3 bases respectively, with 9 bases between them. Germline V gives CDR1 LNHDA, CDR2 SQIVND (reference sequence). The CDR3 is 13 residues long. CDR3 DNA sequence: TGTGCCAGTAGTAACAGGGACCACTATGGCTACACCTTC. This sequence encodes CASSNRDHYGYTF.

There are a few counts of this clone. Compared with germline, one end of the junction differs, possibly owing to a read error. The chain carries TRBV18 and TRBJ1-2; D is ambiguous. This CDR3 contains 12 residues. Germline V gene sequence: CDR1 KGHSH, CDR2 LQKENI. Written as DNA, the CDR3 is TGTGCCAGCTCACCCGGGATCTATTGCTACACCTTC. This encodes CASSPGIYCYTF.

In this sample, this clone turned up a few times. The chain couples TRBV6-5 to TRBJ2-7; TRBD1 matches at 10 bases. The CDR3 covers 15 residues. J lost 4 bases, V lost 1 base, and 4 bases had no gene match. Germline V gene data show CDR1 as MNHEY and CDR2 as SVGAGI. CDR3 amino acids: CASSYFWDRGYEQYF. CDR3 DNA: TGTGCCAGCAGTTACTTCTGGGACAGGGGATACGAGCAGTACTTC.

The gene calls are TRBV6-1 and TRBJ1-2, with D perhaps matching TRBD1 (6 bases). V was pared by 10 bases and J by 0 bases, with 24 bases between. Germline CDR1 and CDR2: MNHNS and SASEGT. The CDR3 loop spans 17 amino acids. CDR3 DNA: TGTGCCACCCTGGGGCGGGGGGGCGCACCGGCTAACTATGGCTACACCTTC. This codes for CATLGRGGAPANYGYTF.

The chain links TRBV6-1 to TRBJ1-1; the D is unclear. Germline CDR1 is MNHNS and CDR2 is SASEGT. V was cut by 2 bases and J by 7 bases, with 17 bases left in between. The length of the CDR3 is 15 residues. CDR3 nucleotide sequence: TGTGCCAGCAGTGAATCATTTGATGGATTCGATGAAGCTTTCTTT. This encodes CASSESFDGFDEAFF.

This sequence joins TRBV28 and TRBJ2-3, with D maybe TRBD1 (6 bases). V gave up 6 bases and J gave up 2 bases, with 27 bases separating them. Germline V gene sequence: CDR1 MDHEN, CDR2 SYDVKM. The CDR3 length is 19 residues. The CDR3 loop reads CASSWDTVHTGTTTDTQYF. The DNA of the CDR3 is TGTGCCAGCAGCTGGGACACGGTACATACCGGGACGACCACAGATACGCAGTATTTT.

At least ten counts were recorded for this clone. The V gene is TRBV20-1, the J gene TRBJ1-6; TRBD1 aligns across 10 bases. Germline V gives CDR1 DFQATT, CDR2 SNEGSKA (reference sequence). Germline trimming cut 0 bases from V and 11 bases from J; bases unmatched to any gene: 4. CDR3 length: 14 residues. The DNA of the CDR3 is TGCAGTGCTAGAGATGGGACAGGGGACGCACCCCTCCACTTT. Its protein product is CSARDGTGDAPLHF.

This clone was observed at least ten times. The genes are TRBV6-1 and TRBJ2-7; D gene unclear. Germline V gives CDR1 MNHNS, CDR2 SASEGT. The CDR3 loop spans 13 amino acids. V lost 5 bases, J lost 6 bases, and 14 bases lay in between. The DNA for the CDR3 is TGTGCCAGCAGTTACGCCCGATCAGGCGAGCAGTACTTC. The encoded protein is CASSYARSGEQYF.

This clone was counted ten times or more. The chain couples TRBV9 to TRBJ2-1; TRBD1 or TRBD2 may be the D gene (5 bases each). Per the germline V gene, CDR1 is SGDLS and CDR2 is YYNGEE. This CDR3 region has 18 residues. V was pared by 4 bases and J by 7 bases, with 27 bases between. CDR3 DNA: TGTGCCAGCAGCCCCCGGGGAGCTCGGGGACCCACCAATAATGAGCAGTTCTTC. It is translated as CASSPRGARGPTNNEQFF.

This clone was detected ten times or more. The rearrangement links TRBV30 to TRBJ2-2, with D possibly matching TRBD2 (5 bases). The germline CDR1 and CDR2 sequences are GTSNPN and SVGIG (reference sequence). This CDR3 is 12 amino acids long. Trimming removed 4 bases from V and 4 bases from J, with 7 bases in between. The CDR3 reads CAWTGITGELFF. For the CDR3, the DNA is TGTGCCTGGACCGGGATCACCGGGGAGCTGTTTTTT.

This clone was picked up many times. The chain links TRBV5-6 to TRBJ2-1; D not resolved. The V gene lost 2 bases and the J gene lost 0 bases, with 6 bases spanning the gap. The CDR3 is 14 amino acids. Germline V gene data show CDR1 as SGHDT and CDR2 as YYEEEE. The CDR3 region has the DNA TGTGCCAGCAGCTTTGGCCGCTCCTACAATGAGCAGTTCTTC. It codes for CASSFGRSYNEQFF.

This clone was picked up a small number of times. This chain connects TRBV28 to TRBJ2-3, with 7 bases identical to TRBD2. Looked up from germline, CDR1 is MDHEN and CDR2 is SYDVKM. The V and J ends lost 4 bases and 1 base, in that order; junction bases with no gene match: 5. The CDR3 contains 15 residues. The CDR3 DNA reads as TGTGCCAGCAGTTCCCCAGCGGGGCGCACAGATACGCAGTATTTT. This gives the protein CASSSPAGRTDTQYF.

By its share, this clone is medium-sized (0.01 to 0.1%). The rearrangement uses TRBV7-2 and TRBJ2-7; D not certain. Germline V gives CDR1 SGHTA, CDR2 FQGNSA. This CDR3 comprises 14 residues. Trimming shortened V by 2 bases and J by 0 bases, and 8 bases separated the two germline ends. CDR3 DNA sequence: TGTGCCAGCAGCTTACAGGCAAACTCCTACGAGCAGTACTTC. Translation: CASSLQANSYEQYF.

By share of the sample, this clone is medium-sized. J is TRBJ2-3 and V is TRBV6-4; TRBD2 agrees at 10 bases. Trimming at V came to 2 bases and at J to 4 bases, leaving 6 bases not matched to a gene. The CDR3 sequence is 16 residues long. CDR1 and CDR2 (germline): MRHNA, SNTAGT. This CDR3 reads CASSDGEAGGADTQYF. The DNA of the CDR3 is TGTGCCAGCAGTGACGGCGAAGCGGGAGGGGCAGATACGCAGTATTTT.

Remarks on this clone: Mismatch with germline at one junction end may stem from a read error. This chain connects TRBV20-1 to TRBJ1-2, with unresolved D. The CDR3 extends over 12 amino acids. CDR1 and CDR2 from the germline V gene are DFQATT and SNEGSKA (reference sequence). In DNA, the CDR3 is TGCAGTGCTACCCAGGCGAGCTATTGCTACACCTTC. Protein product: CSATQASYCYTF.

The chain links TRBV20-1 to TRBJ2-2, with D perhaps given as TRBD1 or TRBD2 (7 bases each). CDR3 size: 13 residues. Trimming cost V 6 bases and J 4 bases, with 12 bases left between them. Germline CDR1 is DFQATT and CDR2 is SNEGSKA (reference sequence). CDR3 nucleotide sequence: TGCAGTGCGGGGGAGGGGGCCACCGGGGAGCTGTTTTTT. It yields the protein CSAGEGATGELFF.

This clone was seen at least ten times. This chain connects TRBV7-9 to TRBJ1-1; 9 nucleotides agree with TRBD1. Trimming cost V 6 bases and J 4 bases; bases outside gene matches: 6. The CDR3 consists of 14 residues. The germline V gene has CDR1 SEHNR and CDR2 FQNEAQ (reference sequence). The CDR3 loop reads CASRLDRGGTEAFF. CDR3 bases: TGTGCCAGCAGACTGGACAGGGGTGGCACTGAAGCTTTCTTT.

This clone was detected only a few times. CDR3 protein: CASSEGGTQGLIYGYTF. The CDR3 region has the DNA TGTGCCAGCAGTGAAGGTGGAACCCAGGGCCTTATCTATGGCTACACCTTC. This chain uses TRBV6-1 with TRBJ1-2; TRBD1 is a possible D gene (5 bases). The CDR3 consists of 17 residues. CDR1 is MNHNS, CDR2 SASEGT, per germline. V was pared by 1 base and J by 4 bases, with 19 bases between.

The chain carries TRBV20-1 and TRBJ2-2; D is undetermined. Germline V gives CDR1 DFQATT, CDR2 SNEGSKA (reference sequence). Trimming cost V 5 bases and J 5 bases, with 9 bases left between them. This CDR3 comprises 12 residues. DNA of the CDR3: TGCAGTGCTTACTGGCGAACCGGGGAGCTGTTTTTT. Protein sequence: CSAYWRTGELFF.

The chain combines TRBV6-1 with TRBJ2-1, with 7 bases fitting TRBD1. The CDR3 is 14 residues long. V was pared by 1 base and J by 5 bases, with 2 bases of the junction left unmatched. Per germline, CDR1 MNHNS and CDR2 SASEGT. CDR3 sequence reads: CASSEGGQNNEQFF. The DNA for the CDR3 is TGTGCCAGCAGTGAAGGGGGACAGAACAATGAGCAGTTCTTC.